This T cell receptor beta chain was recovered during a study of blood T cell repertoires in COVID-19. Germline-derived CDR1 and CDR2 are SGHTA and FQGNSA. The CDR3 spans 15 residues. The ends lost 5 bases at V and 6 bases at J; junction bases unmatched: 8. Sequencing was performed with immunoSEQ multiplex PCR; in TCRdb, only in-frame clones are kept and a portion is missing. The sample comprises over 150,000 clones, 80% to 85% of which are singletons, and about a tenth rests with the top ten. The clonotype was recovered from a man aged 70 or older with active or convalescent COVID-19. The rearrangement uses TRBV7-2 and TRBJ2-1; 9 bases agree with TRBD1. The sequencing sample was made of peripheral blood. The CDR3 sequence is CASSLTQGAGNEQFF. In DNA form, the CDR3 reads TGTGCCAGCAGCCTAACACAGGGGGCGGGCAATGAGCAGTTCTTC.